These T cell receptor beta chains were read from a single sample in a study of PD-L1 blockade in urothelial cancer. Profiled with immunoSEQ multiplex PCR; TCRdb holds only in-frame clones, not every one. This table has some 2,600 clones, around a third appearing once. The sequencing used tumor tissue, collected before atezolizumab (anti-PD-L1) treatment. The receptors shown here come from a man between 65 and 79 years old with urothelial cancer. The CDR3 runs from the conserved cysteine through the conserved F or W. A D gene is named only where the DNA matches it firmly. Where a row states a size, it is once, few, many or the class of an expanded clone; other rows omit it.

D gene | CDR3 length | J gene | V gene | clone size | CDR3 DNA | CDR3 protein
NA | 14 | TRBJ1-6 | TRBV6-7 | NA | TGTGCCAGCAGTTCAGGGGTACTAAATTCACCCCTCCACTTT | CASSSGVLNSPLHF
TRBD1 | 12 | TRBJ1-2 | TRBV6-8 | few | TGTGCCAGCCCGGGACAGAACTATGGCTACACCTTC | CASPGQNYGYTF
NA | 15 | TRBJ1-3 | TRBV12-2 | large | TGTGCAAGTCGCCCCCGGTGGAAGGTGGGAAACACCATATATTTT | CASRPRWKVGNTIYF
NA | 13 | TRBJ1-5 | TRBV18 | NA | TGTGCCAGCTCACCACTGAGTTGGCAGCCCCAGCATTTT | CASSPLSWQPQHF
NA | 13 | TRBJ2-5 | TRBV18 | once | TGTGCCAGCTCTCAGGGTAACCAAGAGACCCAGTACTTC | CASSQGNQETQYF
NA | 14 | TRBJ1-1 | TRBV7-6 | NA | TGTGCCAGCAGCTTCCCCACTAGGAACACTGAAGCTTTCTTT | CASSFPTRNTEAFF
NA | 11 | TRBJ2-1 | TRBV14 | once | TGTGCCAGCAGCCAAGAGCTAGGTCAGTTCTTC | CASSQELGQFF
NA | 15 | TRBJ1-4 | TRBV18 | NA | TGTGCCAGCTCACCACTCGCAGCAACTAATGAAAAACTGTTTTTT | CASSPLAATNEKLFF
NA | 15 | TRBJ2-7 | TRBV18 | NA | TGTGCCAGCTCACTCCGCCCCCGGGACGACTACGAGCAGTACTTC | CASSLRPRDDYEQYF
TRBD1 | 20 | TRBJ1-1 | TRBV19 | NA | TGTGCCAGTAGTGGGTTCTTTAGCGGGGACAGGATACGTCAACGTATTGAAGCTTTCTTT | CASSGFFSGDRIRQRIEAFF
TRBD1 | 17 | TRBJ1-2 | TRBV4-1 | medium-sized | TGCGCCAGCAGCCAAGAATGGGGGACAGAAATAAACTATGGCTACACCTTC | CASSQEWGTEINYGYTF
NA | 13 | TRBJ2-2 | TRBV23-1 | few | TGCGCCAGCAGCTTGGAGAACACCGGGGAGCTGTTTTTT | CASSLENTGELFF
NA | 12 | TRBJ2-7 | TRBV14 | NA | TGTGCCAGAAAGAAAGGGAATGGCGAGCAGTACTTC | CARKKGNGEQYF
NA | 15 | TRBJ1-4 | TRBV7-6 | NA | TGTGCCAGCAGCTTAGCGGCAGGGTGGAGTGAAAAACTGTTTTTT | CASSLAAGWSEKLFF
NA | 13 | TRBJ1-2 | TRBV18 | few | TGTGCCAGCTCACAAGGCACAAACTATGGCTACACCTTC | CASSQGTNYGYTF
NA | 11 | TRBJ1-1 | TRBV10-1 | NA | TGCGCCAGCAGTGACTTCGGGATCACTTTCTTT | CASSDFGITFF
TRBD1 | 14 | TRBJ1-1 | TRBV11-3 | few | TGTGCCAGCAGCCCCCGACAGGGAGGCACTGAAGCTTTCTTT | CASSPRQGGTEAFF
NA | 14 | TRBJ1-2 | TRBV11-3 | few | TGTGCCAGCAGCTCTTCACAGGGTTTCTATGGCTACACCTTC | CASSSSQGFYGYTF
NA | 12 | TRBJ2-5 | TRBV29-1 | once | TGCAGCGTTGCCATGTCACAAGAGACCCAGTACTTC | CSVAMSQETQYF
TRBD1 | 14 | TRBJ1-1 | TRBV16 | once | TGTGCCAGCAGTCGGACAGGGGCGGCCACTGAAGCTTTCTTT | CASSRTGAATEAFF
NA | 16 | TRBJ1-4 | TRBV28 | NA | TGTGCCAGCAGGACCCGGGACAAAACTTCTAATGAAAAACTGTTTTTT | CASRTRDKTSNEKLFF
NA | 17 | TRBJ1-3 | TRBV11-3 | few | TGTGCCAGCAGCTTCAGACGTGACAGCCTCTCTGGAAACACCATATATTTT | CASSFRRDSLSGNTIYF
TRBD2 | 16 | TRBJ2-1 | TRBV6-8 | NA | TGTGCCAGCGGGACTAGCGGGGGGACCCCCTACAATGAGCAGTTCTTC | CASGTSGGTPYNEQFF
NA | 14 | TRBJ1-1 | TRBV15 | NA | TGTGCCACCAGCAGAGATTACTCATACACTGAAGCTTTCTTT | CATSRDYSYTEAFF
TRBD1 | 13 | TRBJ2-5 | TRBV19 | few | TGTGCCAGTGCGGACAGGGAGTGGGAGACCCAGTACTTC | CASADREWETQYF
TRBD2 | 14 | TRBJ2-7 | TRBV6-8 | NA | TGTGCCAGCAGGGGGAGGGAAGAACCCTACGAGCAGTACTTC | CASRGREEPYEQYF
TRBD1 | 16 | TRBJ1-5 | TRBV10-2 | large | TGCGCCAGCAGTGACCTGACAGGGGGGTGGGGCCAGCCCCAGCATTTT | CASSDLTGGWGQPQHF
NA | 14 | TRBJ1-2 | TRBV28 | NA | TGTGCTAGCAGACTAGGGGCAGGGAGAGGTGGCTACATCTTC | CASRLGAGRGGYIF
NA | 15 | TRBJ1-5 | TRBV18 | NA | TGTGCCAGCTCGCAGGTTTCAGGGGTGGATCAGCCCCAGCATTTT | CASSQVSGVDQPQHF
TRBD2 | 11 | TRBJ2-1 | TRBV6-4 | NA | TGTGCCAGCACCCTAGCGGTTGGGCAGTTCTTC | CASTLAVGQFF
NA | 12 | TRBJ2-3 | TRBV6-8 | few | TGTGCCAGCAGTGCTAAGGGGGATACGCAGTATTTT | CASSAKGDTQYF
NA | 14 | TRBJ2-7 | TRBV7-1 | few | TGTGCCAGCAGCTTACAGGGTTTAACCTACGAGCAGTACTTC | CASSLQGLTYEQYF
NA | 17 | TRBJ1-6 | TRBV19 | NA | TGTGCCAGTACCTTCAAGGACACCGGACGGTATAATTCACCCCTCCACTTT | CASTFKDTGRYNSPLHF
TRBD1 | 13 | TRBJ2-2 | TRBV29-1 | NA | TGCAACGTTGCCGGGACAGTCGCCGGGGAGCTGTTTTTT | CNVAGTVAGELFF
NA | 11 | TRBJ1-1 | TRBV6-7 | NA | TGTGCCAGCCGGCTGAACACTGAAGCTTTCTTT | CASRLNTEAFF
TRBD1 | 13 | TRBJ1-1 | TRBV28 | NA | TGTGCCAGCAGTCCAGGGGGATTCGCTGAAGCTTTCTTT | CASSPGGFAEAFF
NA | 14 | TRBJ1-4 | TRBV19 | NA | TGTGCCAGTAGATTCTTAGGAATTGGGGAAAAACTGTTTTTT | CASRFLGIGEKLFF